A single sample gave rise to the 22 T cell receptor beta chains below, sequenced in a study of OX40 agonist ivuxolimab in advanced cancers. Sequenced by immunoSEQ multiplex PCR; TCRdb stores in-frame clones only, minus some. The sample lists about 82,000 clones, 80% to 95% seen once, with about 0.6% in the top ten. The specimen comprised CD4+ or CD8+ T cells sorted from blood, sampled in a trial of the OX40 agonist ivuxolimab. These receptors were taken from an adult with an advanced solid tumor such as melanoma, head and neck, liver or kidney cancer.

DNA of the CDR3: TGTGCCAGCATACCACGGGACAGCTCCTACAATGAGCAGTTCTTC. Amino acid sequence: CASIPRDSSYNEQFF. V usage is TRBV6-6 and J usage is TRBJ2-1, with 7 nucleotides matching TRBD1. The CDR3 runs to 15 residues. Germline values: CDR1 MNHNY, CDR2 SVGAGI (reference sequence). J gave up 0 bases and V 7 bases, and 6 bases lay outside the gene matches.

This clone was seen a single time. The chain employs TRBV5-5 and TRBJ1-5; D is ambiguous. This CDR3 region has 15 residues. V was cut by 6 bases and J by 7 bases, with 20 bases left in between. Germline-derived CDR1 and CDR2 are SGHKS and YYEKEE (reference sequence). As DNA, the CDR3 is TGTGCCAGCACGAACCCGCGGGAAGGTACGCAGCCCCAGCATTTT. Its protein is CASTNPREGTQPQHF.

This clone was detected once. The CDR3 loop reads CASSTPSGAAGNTIYF. CDR3 nucleotide sequence: TGCGCCAGCAGCACCCCCTCCGGGGCGGCTGGAAACACCATATATTTT. This sequence joins TRBV4-1 and TRBJ1-3; possible D gene TRBD1, 5 bases. V dropped 5 bases and J dropped 2 bases, with 16 bases sitting between them. Germline CDR1 MGHRA, CDR2 YSYEKL. The CDR3 is 16 amino acids.

CDR3 loop: CASSQTRGDTQYF. The CDR3 DNA reads TGTGCCAGCAGCCAAACCCGGGGGGATACGCAGTATTTT. The chain recombines TRBV16 with TRBJ2-3; tentatively, D is TRBD2 (6 bases). V was trimmed by 2 bases and J by 6 bases, leaving 9 bases between them. The CDR3 extends over 13 amino acids. Germline V gene sequence: CDR1 KGHSY, CDR2 FQNENV.

The chain combines TRBV5-1 with TRBJ2-1, with 7 bases aligning to TRBD2. J gave up 8 bases and V 2 bases, and 7 bases lay outside the gene matches. The germline gives CDR1 SGHRS, CDR2 YFSETQ. CDR3 length equals 14 residues. CDR3 bases: TGCGCCAGCAGCTTAGCGGGAATAGTGGATGAGCAGTTCTTC. Encoded protein: CASSLAGIVDEQFF.

The J gene is TRBJ1-5, the V gene TRBV2; TRBD1 aligns across 9 bases. The V gene end was trimmed by 0 bases and the J gene end by 6 bases; junction bases not matched to a gene: 6. The CDR3 is made up of 16 amino acids. The germline V gene encodes CDR1 SNHLY and CDR2 FYNNEI. The CDR3 DNA reads as TGTGCCAGCAGTGAAGCGAGACAGGGGGTCAGTCAGCCCCAGCATTTT. It encodes CASSEARQGVSQPQHF.

The V call is TRBV11-3, the J call TRBJ1-1; D gene uncertain. In germline, CDR1 is SGHNT, CDR2 YENEEA. The CDR3 is 14 residues long. Trimming removed 3 bases at V and 0 bases at J, with 8 bases between. CDR3 protein: CASSLRGMNTEAFF. In nucleotides, the CDR3 is TGTGCCAGCAGCTTGCGGGGAATGAACACTGAAGCTTTCTTT.

V and J are TRBV5-5 and TRBJ2-5; D possibly corresponds to TRBD1 (6 bases). The V and J ends lost 4 bases and 2 bases respectively, with 12 bases between them. The CDR3 sequence is 14 residues long. In germline, CDR1 is SGHKS, CDR2 YYEKEE (reference sequence). The CDR3 here is CASSHGTIQETQYF. CDR3 sequence (DNA): TGTGCCAGCAGCCACGGGACAATTCAAGAGACCCAGTACTTC.

The chain has TRBV9 and TRBJ2-3; 8 bases agree with TRBD2. V lost 0 bases, J lost 6 bases, and 9 bases stayed unmatched. CDR3 length: 16 amino acids. Germline V gives CDR1 SGDLS, CDR2 YYNGEE. CDR3 in DNA: TGTGCCAGCAGCGTAGAATCGACTAGCGAGAGGGATACGCAGTATTTT. Translation: CASSVESTSERDTQYF.

The chain links TRBV4-2 to TRBJ2-2; TRBD2 matches 11 bases. The CDR3 consists of 18 residues. The J segment lost 7 bases and the V segment lost 4 bases, leaving 14 bases of the junction unmatched. Germline V gives CDR1 LGHNA, CDR2 YNFKEQ. This CDR3 reads CASSLEVSGGAVGGELFF. The DNA of the CDR3 is TGTGCCAGCAGCCTCGAAGTTAGCGGGGGGGCCGTAGGCGGGGAGCTGTTTTTT.

CDR3 bases: TGTGCCAGCAGCTCCGGAGGATACAATGAGCAGTTCTTC. Translation: CASSSGGYNEQFF. The rearrangement uses TRBV7-3 and TRBJ2-1; D might be TRBD2 (5 bases). This CDR3 region has 13 residues. Germline lookup yields CDR1 SGHTA and CDR2 FQGTGA. Trimming pared 4 bases from V and 4 bases from J, leaving 8 bases between.

The chain couples TRBV5-1 to TRBJ2-1, with D maybe TRBD1 (6 bases). The V and J ends lost 0 bases and 7 bases respectively, with 17 bases between them. The CDR3 contains 16 residues. Germline lookup yields CDR1 SGHRS and CDR2 YFSETQ. CDR3 sequence reads: CASSLATDSTRNEQFF. The CDR3 DNA follows: TGCGCCAGCAGCTTGGCCACGGACAGTACACGAAATGAGCAGTTCTTC.

The CDR3: CASSPGQGVWETQYF. DNA of the CDR3: TGTGCCAGCAGCCCCGGACAGGGGGTGTGGGAGACCCAGTACTTC. This sequence joins TRBV5-5 and TRBJ2-5; 10 bases fit TRBD1. The germline V gene has CDR1 SGHKS and CDR2 YYEKEE (reference sequence). V gave up 4 bases and J gave up 5 bases; unmatched junction bases: 8. The CDR3 spans 15 residues.

The rearrangement joins TRBV14 to TRBJ1-3; the D gene is possibly TRBD1 (6 bases). Trimming removed 1 base at V and 0 bases at J, with 10 bases between. This CDR3 contains 16 residues. CDR1 is SGHDN, CDR2 FVKESK, per germline. CDR3: CASSQVGGTSGNTIYF. The CDR3 DNA sequence: TGTGCCAGCAGCCAAGTAGGGGGGACCTCTGGAAACACCATATATTTT.

The CDR3 reads CASSESGTGELFF. The DNA of the CDR3 is TGCGCCAGCAGTGAGTCAGGTACCGGGGAGCTGTTTTTT. This chain connects TRBV10-1 to TRBJ2-2, with no clear D. Trimming shortened V by 0 bases and J by 5 bases, and 4 bases separated the two germline ends. CDR3 length: 13 amino acids. Germline lookup yields CDR1 WNHNN and CDR2 SYGVQD (reference sequence).

The rearrangement uses TRBV30 and TRBJ2-5, with 8 bases lining up with TRBD2. CDR3 length: 12 amino acids. The germline CDR1 and CDR2 sequences are GTSNPN and SVGIG (reference sequence). V trimming: 4 bases; J trimming: 4 bases; junction bases outside the gene matches: 2. CDR3 sequence reads: CAWTREGETQYF. The CDR3 DNA reads TGTGCCTGGACCCGGGAGGGAGAGACCCAGTACTTC.

This clone was seen only once. The chain uses TRBV10-1 and TRBJ2-1; 12 bases line up with TRBD2. The CDR3 loop spans 17 amino acids. Germline lookup yields CDR1 WNHNN and CDR2 SYGVQD (reference sequence). The trim removed 0 bases at V and 5 bases at J, leaving 5 bases unmatched. CDR3 nucleotide sequence: TGCGCCAGCAGTGAGTCGAGGTCTAGCGGGAGGGACAATGAGCAGTTCTTC. Translating it yields CASSESRSSGRDNEQFF.

The chain links TRBV10-3 to TRBJ1-1; tentatively, D is TRBD1 (5 bases). This CDR3 comprises 15 residues. The V and J ends lost 2 bases and 5 bases respectively, with 15 bases between them. Germline CDR1 and CDR2: ENHRY and SYGVKD. CDR3 in DNA: TGTGCCATCAGTGAGGGACCGGGGTCAGGGACTGAAGCTTTCTTT. Its protein is CAISEGPGSGTEAFF.

This chain uses TRBV7-3 with TRBJ2-3; a possible D gene is TRBD1 (5 bases). Germline V gives CDR1 SGHTA, CDR2 FQGTGA. This CDR3 is built from 14 residues. V was shortened by 3 bases and J by 6 bases, with 13 bases between the two germline ends. The CDR3 DNA is TGTGCCAGCAGCTTCTCAGGGTTTTCGGATACGCAGTATTTT. It encodes CASSFSGFSDTQYF. The entire variable domain, with the rest obtained from reference TRBV7-3 and TRBJ2-3, is as follows: GAGVSQTPSNKVTEKGKYVELRCDPISGHTALYWYRQSLGQGPEFLIYFQGTGAADDSGLPNDRFFAVRPEGSVSTLKIQRTERGDSAVYLCASSFSGFSDTQYFGPGTRLTVL.

The DNA of the CDR3 is TGCAGCGTTGAAGATACGGACAGTTATGGCTACACCTTC. Translating gives CSVEDTDSYGYTF. V usage is TRBV29-1 and J usage is TRBJ1-2, with a tentative D call TRBD1 (6 bases). CDR1 is SQVTM, CDR2 ANQGSEA, per germline. This CDR3 contains 13 residues. Trimming left V 0 bases short and J 5 bases short, with 10 bases between.

The gene calls are TRBV5-5 and TRBJ1-5, with D tentatively TRBD1 (5 bases). Germline V gives CDR1 SGHKS, CDR2 YYEKEE (reference sequence). The germline V and J ends were trimmed by 0 bases and 0 bases, with 10 bases remaining between them. This CDR3 is built from 16 residues. The CDR3 is CASSLAGTASNQPQHF. The CDR3 DNA is TGTGCCAGCAGCTTGGCCGGGACGGCTAGCAATCAGCCCCAGCATTTT.

This chain links TRBV7-3 with TRBJ2-3, with 12 bases lining up with TRBD2. Trimming took 4 bases from V and 0 from J; bases not matched to a gene: 2. The CDR3 is made up of 16 amino acids. CDR1 and CDR2 from the germline V gene are SGHTA and FQGTGA. As DNA, the CDR3 is TGTGCCAGCAGCTCCGGACTAGCGGGGAGCACAGATACGCAGTATTTT. It yields the protein CASSSGLAGSTDTQYF. Full variable domain (rest looked up from reference TRBV7-3 and TRBJ2-3): GAGVSQTPSNKVTEKGKYVELRCDPISGHTALYWYRQSLGQGPEFLIYFQGTGAADDSGLPNDRFFAVRPEGSVSTLKIQRTERGDSAVYLCASSSGLAGSTDTQYFGPGTRLTVL.